What follows is one T cell receptor beta chain and its context. The record originates from a study of blood T cell repertoires in COVID-19. With V trimmed by 3 bases and J by 12 bases, 10 bases remained unmatched. Germline V CDR1 and CDR2: KGHDR, SFDVKD. This CDR3 region has 14 residues. Generated by immunoSEQ multiplex PCR, the TCRdb table keeps only in-frame clones and is missing some. In the table there are roughly 49,000 clones, 85% to 90% of which are singletons. Material for sequencing was peripheral blood. The sequence derives from a man aged 55 to 70 with active COVID-19. The chain joins TRBV24-1 to TRBJ2-1, with TRBD2 identical over 7 bases. This chain's CDR3 is CATSDKSRTSAQFF. The CDR3 DNA follows: TGTGCCACCAGTGATAAAAGCAGGACTAGTGCGCAGTTCTTC.